This entry lists 11 T cell receptor beta chains sequenced from one sample in a study of blood T cells in healthy people across ages. A sample-barcoded 5' primer and a J-beta primer mix were used in a second PCR of about 7 to 12 cycles. One entry per CDR3 protein results from TCRdb running MiXCR on the 5' RACE reads. The sample has 650,000 to 1,000,000 distinct CDR3 sequences, 46% seen once. The sample comprised blood. Receptors were obtained from an elderly man in good health.

This clonotype was observed once. The genes are TRBV25-1 and TRBJ2-7; weak D call: TRBD1 (5 bases). CDR3 size: 12 residues. Trimming cost V 5 bases and J 9 bases, with 14 bases left between them. Germline V lookup: CDR1 MGHDK, CDR2 SYGVNS. The CDR3 region is CASSTQGGPQYF. The CDR3 coding sequence is TGTGCCAGCAGTACCCAGGGTGGACCGCAGTACTTC.

The rearrangement links TRBV18 to TRBJ2-5; D not certain. Trimming shortened V by 4 bases and J by 0 bases, and 6 bases separated the two germline ends. This CDR3 has 13 residues. Germline V gene data show CDR1 as KGHSH and CDR2 as LQKENI. The CDR3 bases are TGTGCCAGCTCACGCGAGAACCAAGAGACCCAGTACTTC. This gives the protein CASSRENQETQYF.

The genes are TRBV4-3 and TRBJ2-5; 7 positions match TRBD1. This CDR3 spans 15 amino acids. With V trimmed by 3 bases and J by 11 bases, 15 bases remained unmatched. Germline CDR1 and CDR2: LGHNA and YSLEER. CDR3 loop: CASSQRTGSQLEQYF. CDR3 in DNA: TGCGCCAGCAGCCAGCGGACAGGCTCCCAATTGGAGCAGTACTTC.

V and J are TRBV19 and TRBJ2-6, with D hard to call. Trimming left V 3 bases short and J 8 bases short, with 8 bases between. The CDR3 has 13 amino acids. Germline values: CDR1 LNHDA, CDR2 SQIVND (reference sequence). For the CDR3, the DNA is TGTGCCAGTAGTATCGGTCAGTCCAACGTCCTGACTTTC. It translates to CASSIGQSNVLTF.

This clonotype has more than one count but fewer than ten. It may be a read error: a sequence one base away is much more abundant. The gene calls are TRBV5-1 and TRBJ2-7; TRBD2 aligns across 10 bases. V lost 2 bases to trimming and J lost 7 bases; unmatched junction nucleotides: 9. The CDR3 consists of 15 residues. Germline CDR1 and CDR2: SGHRS and YFSETQ. CDR3 residues: CASSLPSGSVGEQYF. The CDR3, as DNA: TGCGCCAGCAGCTTACCTAGCGGGAGTGTAGGTGAGCAGTACTTC.

The chain employs TRBV27 and TRBJ2-5, with 8 bases matching TRBD2. This CDR3 is built from 14 residues. The V gene's germline CDR1 is MNHEY and CDR2 SMNVEV (reference sequence). The J segment lost 4 bases and the V segment lost 10 bases, leaving 11 bases of the junction unmatched. The CDR3 region is CATQRGWGSETQYF. In nucleotides, the CDR3 is TGTGCCACCCAGCGGGGGTGGGGATCAGAGACCCAGTACTTC.

V and J are TRBV4-2 and TRBJ2-1; D is uncertain. The CDR3 sequence is 17 residues long. V was trimmed by 1 base and J by 6 bases, leaving 19 bases between them. Germline CDR1 and CDR2: LGHNA and YNFKEQ. The CDR3 region has the DNA TGTGCCAGCAGCCAAGGGAAGGCGACTCCACCGACCAATGAGCAGTTCTTC. It codes for CASSQGKATPPTNEQFF.

The chain recombines TRBV3-1 with TRBJ2-7; TRBD1 or TRBD2 may be the D gene (6 bases each). The DNA end lines up better with TRBJ2-5; the J call may be wrong. The CDR3 loop spans 15 amino acids. Germline V gives CDR1 LGHDT, CDR2 YNNKEL (reference sequence). The CDR3 nucleotides are TGTGCCAGCAGCCAATACCGGGGGCTCTGGGAGACCCAGTACTTC. Its protein product is CASSQYRGLWETQYF.

This clonotype showed up just a few times. This chain joins TRBV10-3 and TRBJ2-5; D possibly uses TRBD1 or TRBD2 (5 bases each). From germline, CDR1 is ENHRY and CDR2 SYGVKD. V lost 7 bases and J lost 11, with 20 bases in between. The CDR3 totals 13 residues. The CDR3: CAINAEGHNEQYF. CDR3 nucleotides: TGTGCCATCAATGCAGAGGGGCACAATGAGCAGTACTTC.

This clonotype appeared a single time. Here the CDR3 reads CASSDPGLAGAPGELFF. The DNA for the CDR3 is TGTGCCAGCAGTGACCCCGGGCTAGCGGGAGCGCCCGGGGAGCTGTTTTTT. V and J are TRBV25-1 and TRBJ2-2; 10 nucleotides align to TRBD2. This CDR3 contains 17 residues. Per the germline V gene, CDR1 is MGHDK and CDR2 is SYGVNS. After removal of 3 bases from V and 6 bases from J, the junction contained 10 bases not matched to a gene.

The V call is TRBV4-2, the J call TRBJ1-5; no definite D call. V shed 4 bases and J shed 3 bases, with 10 bases lying between them. Germline assignment: CDR1 LGHNA and CDR2 YNFKEQ. The CDR3 is made up of 14 amino acids. The CDR3 protein is CASSPEGANQPQHF. For the CDR3, the DNA is TGTGCCAGCAGCCCCGAGGGAGCCAATCAGCCCCAGCATTTT.